The sequence of this T cell receptor beta chain was determined in a study of identical twins. As concerns this clonotype: Its matching antigen is unknown.

From the 5' RACE reads, TCRdb called clonotypes with MiXCR, one entry per CDR3 protein. The data hold a few hundred thousand distinct CDR3 sequences, with roughly 9.9% observed a single time. Trimming took off 4 bases at V and 5 bases at J, with 11 bases between the two ends. The CDR3 is made up of 12 amino acids. Germline V CDR1 and CDR2: SQVTM, ANQGSEA. Findings of the study overall: The study found that models underestimated out-of-frame TCR alpha sharing in monozygotic twins.

The same sample was also studied in work on yellow fever vaccine responses in identical twins.

J is TRBJ2-5 and V is TRBV29-1; either TRBD1 or TRBD2 may fit D (5 bases each). This TCR came from a woman between 18 and 29 years old in good health. Sequenced sample: PBMCs. The CDR3 region has the DNA TGCAGCGTTGCCCAGGGAGACGAGACCCAGTACTTC. Amino acids: CSVAQGDETQYF.